This TCR beta chain was observed in a study of cytomegalovirus exposure and HLA in healthy donors. PCR primers comprised 60 Vbeta and 13 Jbeta primers. Profiling relied on immunoSEQ multiplex PCR, and the TCRdb table lists in-frame clones only, not all of them. This sample's table has some 67,000 clones. Sequenced sample: PBMCs. The source is a woman aged 25 to 45 in good health and CMV-seronegative.

The CDR3 DNA follows: TGTGCCAGCAGCGTAGGGGGCATGAACACTGAAGCTTTCTTT. This sequence encodes CASSVGGMNTEAFF. V gene TRBV9 combines with J gene TRBJ1-1; D may be TRBD1 (5 bases). Trimming took off 0 bases at V and 0 bases at J, with 6 bases between the two ends. The CDR3 covers 14 residues. Germline CDR1 reads SGDLS; CDR2 reads YYNGEE.